This entry lists 26 T cell receptor beta chains sequenced from one sample in a study of T cells in Graves' hyperthyroidism and ophthalmopathy. Amplified TCR beta CDR3 regions derived from RNA transcripts. HTBI primers were employed in a first-round RT-PCR of the TCR CDR3. TCRdb re-called the multiplex PCR reads through MiXCR, storing one row per CDR3 protein. The profile covers roughly 99,000 distinct CDR3 sequences, with around a sixth appearing a single time and around 42% taken by the ten largest. Sequenced input: blood. All receptors derive from a woman aged 45-60 years with Graves' hyperthyroidism.

This sequence joins TRBV12-3 or TRBV12-4 and TRBJ1-1; 9 bases are a match to TRBD1. V lost 1 base and J lost 1; bases outside the gene matches: 7. The CDR3 is 17 amino acids. The CDR3 nucleotides read TGTGCCAGCAGTTTAGATTATGGGACAGGGCGGAACACTGAAGCTTTCTTT. Amino acid sequence: CASSLDYGTGRNTEAFF.

This clonotype has ten or more counts. The chain links TRBV24-1 to TRBJ1-2; D is undetermined. Between the trimmed V and J ends, which lost 2 bases and 4 bases, there was a span of 19 bases. The CDR3 runs to 17 residues. The germline CDR1 and CDR2 sequences are KGHDR and SFDVKD. CDR3 residues: CATSDSTAGNFGYGYTF. The DNA for the CDR3 is TGTGCCACCAGTGATTCTACTGCCGGTAATTTCGGCTATGGCTACACCTTC.

This clonotype has a handful of counts. The chain recombines TRBV6-1 with TRBJ1-3; no definite D call. The CDR3 length is 15 residues. Germline V gives CDR1 MNHNS, CDR2 SASEGT. Between the trimmed V and J ends, which lost 6 bases and 3 bases, there was a span of 15 bases. CDR3 loop: CASSPGSRVGNTIYF. The DNA for the CDR3 is TGTGCCAGCAGCCCCGGGAGTCGGGTTGGAAACACCATATATTTT.

This clonotype was detected many times. V gene TRBV2 combines with J gene TRBJ1-2, with 7 bases matching TRBD1. J gave up 1 base and V 5 bases, and 4 bases lay outside the gene matches. Germline CDR1 reads SNHLY; CDR2 reads FYNNEI. The CDR3 runs to 14 residues. The DNA for the CDR3 is TGTGCCAGCAGTAACAGGGGTCTTAACTATGGCTACACCTTC. Its translation: CASSNRGLNYGYTF. Variable domain in full (rest from reference TRBV2 and TRBJ1-2): EPEVTQTPSHQVTQMGQEVILRCVPISNHLYFYWYRQILGQKVEFLVSFYNNEISEKSEIFDDQFSVERPDGSNFTLKIRSTKLEDSAMYFCASSNRGLNYGYTFGSGTRLTVV.

About this clonotype: A much larger clone lies one base from this, so it may be a read error. As the CDR3 is not closed by the conserved phenylalanine or tryptophan, this likely results from a read error. The chain couples TRBV5-6 to TRBJ1-2, with TRBD1 matching 7 bases. This CDR3 has 13 residues. V shed 0 bases and J 7 bases; nucleotides not matched to a gene: 3. CDR1 and CDR2 (germline): SGHDT, YYEEEE. The CDR3: CASSLVAGGGYTL. The CDR3 DNA reads TGTGCCAGCAGCTTGGTGGCAGGGGGTGGCTACACCCTC.

The V and J genes are TRBV5-4 and TRBJ2-3, with no clear D. The length of the CDR3 is 16 residues. V lost 0 bases to trimming and J lost 2 bases, with 13 bases between them. Germline V CDR1 and CDR2: SGHNT, YYREEE (reference sequence). CDR3 sequence (DNA): TGTGCCAGCAGCTTGGAAGGCGGACGACTCACAGATACGCAGTATTTT. This sequence encodes CASSLEGGRLTDTQYF.

In its sample, this clonotype was seen many times. The V call is TRBV30, the J call TRBJ2-3; maybe TRBD2 (5 bases). CDR3 length: 17 residues. Germline lookup yields CDR1 GTSNPN and CDR2 SVGIG (reference sequence). Trimming took 1 base from V and 1 from J, leaving 18 bases between them. In nucleotides, the CDR3 is TGTGCCTGGAGTGGGGCGTTCGGAGGAGGAGGCACAGATACGCAGTATTTT. This encodes CAWSGAFGGGGTDTQYF.

This clonotype was detected many times. The chain has TRBV28 and TRBJ2-3; 10 positions match TRBD2. Germline assignment: CDR1 MDHEN and CDR2 SYDVKM. J was trimmed by 0 bases and V by 5 bases; bases with no gene match: 2. The CDR3 length is 15 residues. The CDR3 bases are TGTGCCAGCAGTATAGCGGGAGGTAGCACAGATACGCAGTATTTT. It is translated as CASSIAGGSTDTQYF.

This clonotype was seen at least ten times. The rearrangement uses TRBV20-1 and TRBJ1-1, with 10 bases that match TRBD1. The CDR3 is 16 amino acids. Trimming took 0 bases from V and 2 from J; bases not matched to a gene: 6. CDR1 and CDR2 from the germline V gene are DFQATT and SNEGSKA (reference sequence). CDR3 sequence (DNA): TGCAGTGCTAGAGATGAGGGACAGGGGACTAACACTGAAGCTTTCTTT. Encoded protein: CSARDEGQGTNTEAFF.

The J gene is TRBJ2-2, the V gene TRBV7-2, with D possibly being TRBD1 (8 bases). Germline loops: CDR1 SGHTA, CDR2 FQGNSA. There are 16 residues in the CDR3. The V end was cut by 7 bases, the J end by 4 bases, with 19 bases between. The CDR3 reads CASTPQGGIGTGELFF. The CDR3, as DNA: TGTGCCAGCACCCCACAGGGGGGGATAGGCACCGGGGAGCTGTTTTTT.

This clonotype was counted ten times or more. This rearrangement joins TRBV3-1 to TRBJ2-7; D possibly corresponds to TRBD1 (6 bases). Deletions cut 4 bases from V and 2 bases from J, with 15 bases between. This CDR3 comprises 15 residues. Germline V gene sequence: CDR1 LGHDT, CDR2 YNNKEL (reference sequence). CDR3 bases: TGTGCCAGCAGCCCCCCGGGACACCGAACCTACGAGCAGTACTTC. Translating gives CASSPPGHRTYEQYF.

V usage is TRBV20-1 and J usage is TRBJ2-1; TRBD2 agrees at 13 bases. V shed 6 bases and J 4 bases; nucleotides not matched to a gene: 12. CDR1 is DFQATT, CDR2 SNEGSKA, per germline (reference sequence). The CDR3 is 17 residues long. The CDR3 region is CSAPGTGTSGVYNEQFF. The CDR3 DNA is TGCAGTGCCCCCGGGACCGGGACTAGCGGGGTGTACAATGAGCAGTTCTTC.

The CDR3: CASSDQTSGRGNEQFF. For the CDR3, the DNA is TGTGCCAGCAGTGACCAGACTAGCGGGAGAGGGAATGAGCAGTTCTTC. The V call is TRBV6-2 or TRBV6-3, the J call TRBJ2-1; 12 bases map to TRBD2. The CDR3 covers 16 residues. V gave up 5 bases and J gave up 7 bases; unmatched junction bases: 9. Germline V gives CDR1 MNHEY, CDR2 SVGEGT.

This clonotype was detected many times. J is TRBJ2-2 and V is TRBV6-4, with 7 bases identical to TRBD2. Trimming cost V 4 bases and J 5 bases; bases outside gene matches: 4. This CDR3 contains 14 residues. Germline V lookup: CDR1 MRHNA, CDR2 SNTAGT. The CDR3 coding sequence is TGTGCCAGCAGTGCCGGGGGGTTGACCGGGGAGCTGTTTTTT. Its protein is CASSAGGLTGELFF.

Many counts were recorded for this clonotype. The chain combines TRBV30 with TRBJ2-2; 11 bases are a match to TRBD2. The ends lost 0 bases at V and 0 bases at J; junction bases unmatched: 6. The CDR3 is made up of 18 amino acids. Per the germline V gene, CDR1 is GTSNPN and CDR2 is SVGIG (reference sequence). The CDR3 nucleotides read TGTGCCTGGAGTGTCCGGACTAGCGGGCGATCGAACACCGGGGAGCTGTTTTTT. Translation gives CAWSVRTSGRSNTGELFF.

V usage is TRBV11-1 and J usage is TRBJ1-2; unclear D gene. Germline-derived CDR1 and CDR2 are SGHAT and FQDESV (reference sequence). The CDR3 extends over 16 amino acids. Trimming cost V 7 bases and J 6 bases, with 24 bases left between them. The CDR3 coding sequence is TGTGCCAGCACCGGAGGTCTAAGGAACCCCCAAGATGGCTACACCTTC. Its translation: CASTGGLRNPQDGYTF. Complete variable domain (other parts from reference TRBV11-1 and TRBJ1-2): EAEVAQSPRYKITEKSQAVAFWCDPISGHATLYWYRQILGQGPELLVQFQDESVVDDSQLPKDRFSAERLKGVDSTLKIQPAELGDSAMYLCASTGGLRNPQDGYTFGSGTRLTVV.

This CDR3 reads CASSLAGGRNQPQHF. Here the CDR3 DNA reads TGTGCCAGCAGCTTAGCAGGGGGGCGCAATCAGCCCCAGCATTTT. The V and J genes are TRBV7-9 and TRBJ1-5, with D possibly TRBD1 on 6 matching bases. With 0 bases removed from V and 2 bases from J, the gap between germline ends came to 8 bases. CDR3 size: 15 residues. The germline V gene encodes CDR1 SEHNR and CDR2 FQNEAQ (reference sequence).

This clonotype was detected many times. The chain joins TRBV19 to TRBJ2-2; no definite D call. There are 15 residues in the CDR3. The germline CDR1 and CDR2 sequences are LNHDA and SQIVND (reference sequence). V was cut by 4 bases and J by 5 bases, with 14 bases left in between. CDR3 nucleotide sequence: TGTGCCAGTAGTAACGGCCTCGGCGTGACCGGGGAGCTGTTTTTT. It encodes CASSNGLGVTGELFF.

This clonotype was picked up many times. The chain has TRBV29-1 and TRBJ1-2; tentatively, D is TRBD1 (6 bases). The CDR3 totals 11 residues. CDR1 SQVTM and CDR2 ANQGSEA come from the germline V gene. V lost 8 bases and J lost 6, with 13 bases in between. The CDR3 is CSIPHRDGYTF. The CDR3 region has the DNA TGCAGCATACCGCACAGGGATGGCTACACCTTC. The entire variable domain, with the rest obtained from reference TRBV29-1 and TRBJ1-2, is as follows: SAVISQKPSRDICQRGTSLTIQCQVDSQVTMMFWYRQQPGQSLTLIATANQGSEATYESGFVIDKFPISRPNLTFSTLTVSNMSPEDSSIYLCSIPHRDGYTFGSGTRLTVV.

This clonotype was picked up a small number of times. The chain has TRBV19 and TRBJ2-2, with no clear D. Trimming stripped 3 bases from V and 4 bases from J, with 12 bases between. There are 15 residues in the CDR3. CDR1 is LNHDA, CDR2 SQIVND, per germline (reference sequence). In DNA, the CDR3 is TGTGCCAGTAGTATCGACGGCGGAAGCACCGGGGAGCTGTTTTTT. Residues: CASSIDGGSTGELFF. Full variable domain (outside the CDR3, taken from reference TRBV19 and TRBJ2-2): DGGITQSPKYLFRKEGQNVTLSCEQNLNHDAMYWYRQDPGQGLRLIYYSQIVNDFQKGDIAEGYSVSREKKESFPLTVTSAQKNPTAFYLCASSIDGGSTGELFFGEGSRLTVL.

This clonotype was seen at least ten times. The chain couples TRBV9 to TRBJ2-5, with TRBD2 matching 11 bases. The CDR3 covers 17 residues. The V and J ends lost 0 bases and 2 bases, in that order; junction bases with no gene match: 6. Germline V gene lookup returns CDR1 SGDLS and CDR2 YYNGEE. This chain's CDR3 is CASSVAPGLAAQETQYF. The DNA of the CDR3 is TGTGCCAGCAGCGTAGCCCCGGGACTAGCGGCACAAGAGACCCAGTACTTC.

This clonotype has at least ten counts. The gene calls are TRBV7-9 and TRBJ1-1; D not resolved. V shed 2 bases and J shed 0 bases, with 10 bases lying between them. The CDR3 runs to 15 residues. Per the germline V gene, CDR1 is SEHNR and CDR2 is FQNEAQ (reference sequence). CDR3 nucleotides: TGTGCCAGCAGCTTACTCGGACGGCTGAACACTGAAGCTTTCTTT. Translated: CASSLLGRLNTEAFF.

This clonotype is a singleton in its sample. The chain uses TRBV20-1 and TRBJ2-1; no clear D gene. Germline CDR1 and CDR2: DFQATT and SNEGSKA (reference sequence). The germline V and J ends were trimmed by 6 bases and 2 bases, with 20 bases remaining between them. This CDR3 is 16 amino acids long. CDR3 coding DNA: TGCAGTGCCCCAACTTCTAGTCCCATCGCCTACAATGAGCAGTTCTTC. It codes for CSAPTSSPIAYNEQFF.

Only one count was recorded for this clonotype. This may be a read error: a much more frequent sequence differs by one nucleotide. The chain links TRBV6-2 or TRBV6-3 to TRBJ2-1, with 8 bases fitting TRBD2. The CDR3 extends over 13 amino acids. V was pared by 6 bases and J by 9 bases, with 7 bases of the junction left unmatched. Germline CDR1 is MNHEY and CDR2 is SVGEGT. CDR3 protein: CASSPGGRGEQFF. CDR3 in DNA: TGTGCCAGCAGCCCGGGAGGGCGGGGTGAGCAGTTCTTC.

This clonotype has just a few counts. The CDR3 spells CASSPGRKEKLFF. CDR3 nucleotides: TGTGCCAGCAGCCCAGGGCGAAAGGAAAAACTGTTTTTT. The V and J genes are TRBV7-9 and TRBJ1-4; D may be TRBD1 (5 bases). This CDR3 has 13 amino acids. Trimming left V 5 bases short and J 8 bases short, with 12 bases between. Germline V CDR1 and CDR2: SEHNR, FQNEAQ (reference sequence).

This clonotype has a count of ten or more. The rearrangement uses TRBV6-5 and TRBJ2-7; tentatively, D is TRBD1 (5 bases). Germline-derived CDR1 and CDR2 are MNHEY and SVGAGI. The V end lost 2 bases, the J end lost 5 bases, and 13 bases lay between the germline ends. The CDR3 runs 14 residues. Here the CDR3 reads CASSYQLSGNEQYF. In nucleotides, the CDR3 is TGTGCCAGCAGTTACCAACTTTCAGGGAACGAGCAGTACTTC.